One and the same sample provided the 28 T cell receptor beta chains below, sequenced in a study of blood T cell repertoires in COVID-19. Generated by immunoSEQ multiplex PCR, the TCRdb table keeps only in-frame clones and is missing some. The sample consists of about 45,000 clones, roughly 69% of them appearing once. Input material: peripheral blood. The receptors were sampled from a man older than 75 with acute or convalescent COVID-19.

The gene calls are TRBV11-3 and TRBJ2-1, with 9 bases identical to TRBD2. V lost 6 bases to trimming and J lost 4 bases; unmatched junction nucleotides: 7. This CDR3 is built from 15 residues. The V gene's germline CDR1 is SGHNT and CDR2 YENEEA. The CDR3 coding sequence is TGTGCCAGCAGTCAAGGCGGGGGGGGATACAATGAGCAGTTCTTC. It is translated as CASSQGGGGYNEQFF.

The rearrangement links TRBV5-1 to TRBJ2-3, with D possibly matching TRBD2 (5 bases). CDR1 and CDR2 (germline): SGHRS, YFSETQ. This CDR3 contains 16 residues. V was clipped by 4 bases and J by 2 bases, with 17 bases between them. The CDR3 loop is CASSPLSFGDTDTQYF. Here the CDR3 DNA reads TGCGCCAGCAGCCCTCTTAGTTTCGGGGACACAGATACGCAGTATTTT.

The rearrangement links TRBV10-1 to TRBJ2-7; possible D gene TRBD2, 6 bases. The CDR3 is made up of 13 amino acids. Germline V gene sequence: CDR1 WNHNN, CDR2 SYGVQD (reference sequence). V was trimmed by 4 bases and J by 7 bases, leaving 14 bases between them. CDR3 DNA sequence: TGCGCCAGCAGTGGGGACTCCCGAGGAGAGCAGTACTTC. Amino acid sequence: CASSGDSRGEQYF.

V and J are TRBV6-6 and TRBJ1-5; TRBD1 might be the D (5 bases). The CDR3 sequence is 13 residues long. Trimming cost V 6 bases and J 7 bases, with 13 bases left between them. Germline CDR1 and CDR2: MNHNY and SVGAGI (reference sequence). CDR3 DNA: TGTGCCAGCAGGCGGGGGTCGGGGCAGCCCCAGCATTTT. Protein sequence: CASRRGSGQPQHF.

This clone was seen many times. V is TRBV9 and J is TRBJ1-4; D is perhaps TRBD1 (5 bases). CDR1 is SGDLS, CDR2 YYNGEE, per germline. Trimming left V 4 bases short and J 4 bases short, with 14 bases between. The CDR3 has 15 amino acids. The CDR3 coding sequence is TGTGCCAGCAGCCCCAGGTGGGGCCTTAATGAAAAACTGTTTTTT. It encodes CASSPRWGLNEKLFF.

V gene TRBV6-5 combines with J gene TRBJ2-1; 7 positions agree with TRBD2. The length of the CDR3 is 15 residues. V shed 7 bases, J shed 4 bases, and the junction held 10 bases outside the gene matches. The germline V gene has CDR1 MNHEY and CDR2 SVGAGI. In DNA form, the CDR3 reads TGTGCCAGCACCAACGGGGCTAGCGGTTACAATGAGCAGTTCTTC. It specifies CASTNGASGYNEQFF.

The chain combines TRBV27 with TRBJ2-3, with TRBD2 matching over 9 bases. The CDR3 covers 16 residues. Trimming at V came to 5 bases and at J to 1 base, leaving 7 bases not matched to a gene. CDR1 is MNHEY and CDR2 is SMNVEV in the germline V gene (reference sequence). The CDR3 is CASSPLAGVGTDTQYF. For the CDR3, the DNA is TGTGCCAGCAGTCCGTTAGCGGGAGTTGGCACAGATACGCAGTATTTT.

The chain uses TRBV5-6 and TRBJ2-6; D remains ambiguous. The CDR3 is made up of 16 amino acids. Germline V lookup: CDR1 SGHDT, CDR2 YYEEEE. V dropped 4 bases and J dropped 0 bases, with 11 bases sitting between them. The CDR3 protein is CASSEFSNSGANVLTF. The CDR3 DNA reads as TGTGCCAGCAGCGAATTCTCTAACTCTGGGGCCAACGTCCTGACTTTC.

The V call is TRBV11-2, the J call TRBJ2-7; a possible D gene is TRBD2 (6 bases). V shed 1 base and J shed 4 bases, with 11 bases lying between them. CDR1 SGHAT and CDR2 FQNNGV come from the germline V gene. The CDR3 covers 14 residues. CDR3 DNA sequence: TGTGCCAGCAGCTTAGGTAGTAGCGGTTACGAGCAGTACTTC. Translating it yields CASSLGSSGYEQYF. The full variable domain, in which reference TRBV11-2 and TRBJ2-7 provide the parts outside the CDR3, is EAGVAQSPRYKIIEKRQSVAFWCNPISGHATLYWYQQILGQGPKLLIQFQNNGVVDDSQLPKDRFSAERLKGVDSTLKIQPAKLEDSAVYLCASSLGSSGYEQYFGPGTRLTVT.

This clone was detected many times. The chain recombines TRBV29-1 with TRBJ2-7; D is ambiguous. The CDR3 has 11 residues. Trimming took off 5 bases at V and 3 bases at J, with 8 bases between the two ends. Germline loops: CDR1 SQVTM, CDR2 ANQGSEA. CDR3 protein: CSVRQDYEQYF. The CDR3, as DNA: TGCAGCGTTCGGCAGGACTACGAGCAGTACTTC.

This chain uses TRBV7-9 with TRBJ1-1; 7 nucleotides align to TRBD1. Germline loops: CDR1 SEHNR, CDR2 FQNEAQ (reference sequence). The V segment lost 5 bases and the J segment 4 bases; nucleotides outside the gene matches: 4. CDR3 length: 13 amino acids. The CDR3 loop is CASSPQGGTEAFF. As DNA, the CDR3 is TGTGCCAGCAGCCCTCAGGGGGGCACTGAAGCTTTCTTT.

This sequence joins TRBV5-6 and TRBJ1-2; 7 bases are shared with TRBD1. Germline V gene sequence: CDR1 SGHDT, CDR2 YYEEEE. With V trimmed by 4 bases and J by 4 bases, 7 bases remained unmatched. The CDR3 extends over 14 amino acids. As DNA, the CDR3 is TGTGCCAGCAGCGCCGGGACAGCCTCCTATGGCTACACCTTC. Its translation is CASSAGTASYGYTF.

In this sample, this clone turned up a few times. The V gene is TRBV3-1 (or the pseudogene TRBV3-2), the J gene TRBJ2-3, with 8 bases matching TRBD1. Germline CDR1 and CDR2: LGHDT and YNNKEL (reference sequence). V lost 0 bases, J lost 6 bases, and 5 bases stayed unmatched. The CDR3 is 15 amino acids. This chain's CDR3 is CASSQDSQGADTQYF. The CDR3 region has the DNA TGTGCCAGCAGCCAAGATTCCCAGGGGGCGGATACGCAGTATTTT.

V usage is TRBV9 and J usage is TRBJ1-4, with 7 nucleotides matching TRBD1. Trimming cost V 0 bases and J 4 bases; bases outside gene matches: 6. Germline V gives CDR1 SGDLS, CDR2 YYNGEE. The CDR3 is made up of 16 amino acids. For the CDR3, the DNA is TGTGCCAGCAGCGTAGCCGGGGGACAGAGTAATGAAAAACTGTTTTTT. Protein: CASSVAGGQSNEKLFF.

This clone was recorded only once. This sequence joins TRBV2 and TRBJ1-2, with a possible D match to TRBD1 (6 bases). Germline V gene lookup returns CDR1 SNHLY and CDR2 FYNNEI. V lost 6 bases to trimming and J lost 4 bases, with 15 bases between them. This CDR3 is built from 14 residues. This CDR3 is CASRNGGLGYGYTF. DNA of the CDR3: TGTGCCAGCAGGAACGGGGGGCTCGGCTATGGCTACACCTTC.

This clone has only a few counts. The chain joins TRBV7-8 to TRBJ1-5; no clear D. Germline values: CDR1 SGHVS, CDR2 FQNEAQ. V was shortened by 5 bases and J by 0 bases, with 11 bases between the two germline ends. The CDR3 has 15 amino acids. The CDR3 nucleotides are TGTGCCAGCAGCCCATCGGAGGGTAGCAATCAGCCCCAGCATTTT. Translated, it gives CASSPSEGSNQPQHF.

This clone was seen a handful of times. The chain carries TRBV5-4 and TRBJ1-6; TRBD1 agrees at 8 bases. The CDR3 totals 14 residues. Germline CDR1 and CDR2: SGHNT and YYREEE (reference sequence). V trimming: 4 bases; J trimming: 9 bases; junction bases outside the gene matches: 6. The CDR3 is CASSPRQGFSPLHF. The DNA for the CDR3 is TGTGCCAGCAGCCCACGACAGGGGTTTTCACCCCTCCACTTT.

This clone has at least ten counts. J is TRBJ2-2 and V is TRBV3-1 (or the pseudogene TRBV3-2); possible D gene TRBD1, 6 bases. This CDR3 is 16 amino acids long. V was shortened by 0 bases and J by 5 bases, with 13 bases between the two germline ends. Germline V gene lookup returns CDR1 LGHDT and CDR2 YNNKEL (reference sequence). The CDR3 nucleotides are TGTGCCAGCAGCCAAGATAAAGAGAGGGGGACCGGGGAGCTGTTTTTT. It codes for CASSQDKERGTGELFF.

The chain carries TRBV7-9 and TRBJ2-2, with D perhaps matching TRBD2 (5 bases). The V gene lost 1 base and the J gene lost 5 bases, with 11 bases spanning the gap. Germline V gives CDR1 SEHNR, CDR2 FQNEAQ (reference sequence). The CDR3 totals 15 residues. In DNA, the CDR3 is TGTGCCAGCAGCTTAGTACATCGGGGAACCGGGGAGCTGTTTTTT. It is translated as CASSLVHRGTGELFF.

About this clone itself: The identical CDR3 is also encoded by other nucleotide sequences in the sample. This chain connects TRBV5-1 to TRBJ1-1, with D maybe TRBD1 (5 bases). The CDR3 has 15 residues. CDR1 SGHRS and CDR2 YFSETQ come from the germline V gene. V was cut by 0 bases and J by 5 bases, with 14 bases left in between. This CDR3 reads CASSLVGGGSTEAFF. The CDR3 DNA reads as TGCGCCAGCAGCTTGGTCGGGGGTGGGAGTACTGAAGCTTTCTTT.

The chain joins TRBV11-3 to TRBJ2-6; a possible D gene is TRBD2 (5 bases). V was pared by 5 bases and J by 4 bases, with 18 bases between. Germline-derived CDR1 and CDR2 are SGHNT and YENEEA. CDR3 length: 17 residues. Here the CDR3 reads CASSVGLEGSGANVLTF. CDR3 nucleotide sequence: TGTGCCAGCAGCGTAGGGCTTGAGGGTTCAGGGGCCAACGTCCTGACTTTC.

This sequence joins TRBV5-1 and TRBJ2-4; 7 bases agree with TRBD2. Germline CDR1 and CDR2: SGHRS and YFSETQ. The CDR3 is made up of 16 amino acids. V lost 4 bases to trimming and J lost 0 bases; unmatched junction nucleotides: 7. The chain's CDR3 is CASSPGAGLAKNIQYF. The DNA for the CDR3 is TGCGCCAGCAGCCCCGGAGCGGGACTAGCCAAAAACATTCAGTACTTC.

The rearrangement links TRBV6-2 or TRBV6-3 to TRBJ2-1; 7 nucleotides line up with TRBD1. The CDR3 totals 15 residues. Per germline, CDR1 MNHEY and CDR2 SVGEGT. V gave up 1 base and J gave up 7 bases; unmatched junction bases: 7. This CDR3 reads CASSYYVTGSNEQFF. The CDR3 DNA sequence: TGTGCCAGCAGTTACTACGTGACAGGGAGTAATGAGCAGTTCTTC.

The V call is TRBV5-1, the J call TRBJ2-1; TRBD2 matches 11 bases. This CDR3 has 18 residues. The ends lost 0 bases at V and 0 bases at J; junction bases unmatched: 5. Germline loops: CDR1 SGHRS, CDR2 YFSETQ. The CDR3 DNA follows: TGCGCCAGCAGCTTGGCTAGCGGGGGGAGGAGCTCCTACAATGAGCAGTTCTTC. Translation gives CASSLASGGRSSYNEQFF.

The rearrangement joins TRBV30 to TRBJ1-1; D is undetermined. The CDR3 consists of 14 residues. V lost 4 bases and J 0 bases, leaving 12 bases between the germline ends. Germline V gene lookup returns CDR1 GTSNPN and CDR2 SVGIG (reference sequence). In nucleotides, the CDR3 is TGTGCCTGGACTAGCCAAGGGTTGAACACTGAAGCTTTCTTT. Translating it yields CAWTSQGLNTEAFF.

The chain joins TRBV28 to TRBJ2-2, with D unclear. CDR1 is MDHEN, CDR2 SYDVKM, per germline. With 6 bases removed from V and 8 bases from J, the gap between germline ends came to 10 bases. CDR3 length: 12 amino acids. For the CDR3, the DNA is TGTGCCAGCAGCGTTTACGGTGGGGAGCTGTTTTTT. Encoded protein: CASSVYGGELFF.

This clone was detected only a few times. This chain connects TRBV5-1 to TRBJ1-2, with TRBD1 identical over 9 bases. The CDR3 consists of 15 residues. Looked up from germline, CDR1 is SGHRS and CDR2 is YFSETQ. The trim removed 3 bases at V and 4 bases at J, leaving 7 bases unmatched. The DNA for the CDR3 is TGCGCCAGCAGCTACGGGGACAGGGTAGTCTATGGCTACACCTTC. Its translation: CASSYGDRVVYGYTF.

CDR3 amino acids: CAIGTSGQETQYF. DNA for the CDR3: TGTGCCATCGGGACTAGCGGGCAAGAGACCCAGTACTTC. This rearrangement joins TRBV2 to TRBJ2-5; 12 nucleotides agree with TRBD2. This CDR3 has 13 residues. After removal of 10 bases from V and 2 bases from J, the junction contained 2 bases not matched to a gene. CDR1 is SNHLY, CDR2 FYNNEI, per germline.